This T cell receptor beta chain was identified in a study of blood T cell repertoires in COVID-19. The wider study: Acute-phase and convalescent COVID-19 samples originated in the United States, Italy and Spain. From T cells, B-cell-depleted T cells, or PBMCs came the material, which was cDNA or gDNA.

This CDR3 has 14 amino acids. The V and J ends lost 3 bases and 6 bases respectively, with 14 bases between them. CDR1 LNHDA and CDR2 SQIVND come from the germline V gene (reference sequence). Authors' analysis steps: Reference gene primer amplification in the assay estimated nucleated cell counts. Method: immunoSEQ multiplex PCR; TCRdb's copy keeps in-frame clones and lacks some. That table is the source of V, J and clone size, and D and trimming were worked out from the DNA. The repertoire holds 180,000 or so clones, with about four fifths as singletons. The sample comprised peripheral blood. The genes are TRBV19 and TRBJ1-1, with D possibly being TRBD1 (5 bases). The source is a man aged 35 to 55 who had recovered from COVID-19. DNA for the CDR3: TGTGCCAGTAGTATTCCCAGGGAAAGGGCTGAAGCTTTCTTT. Translation: CASSIPRERAEAFF.